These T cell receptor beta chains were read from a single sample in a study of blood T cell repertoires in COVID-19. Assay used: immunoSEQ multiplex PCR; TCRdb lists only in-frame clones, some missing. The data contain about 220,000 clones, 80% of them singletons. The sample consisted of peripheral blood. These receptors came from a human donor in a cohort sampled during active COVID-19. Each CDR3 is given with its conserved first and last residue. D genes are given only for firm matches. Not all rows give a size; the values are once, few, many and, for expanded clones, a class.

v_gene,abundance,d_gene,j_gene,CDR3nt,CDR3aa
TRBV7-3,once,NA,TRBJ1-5,TGTGCCAGCAGCTTAACCCCGAATCAGCCCCAGCATTTT,CASSLTPNQPQHF
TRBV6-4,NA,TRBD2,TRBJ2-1,TGTGCCAGCAGTGTCACCGGGACTAGCGGGGACTACAATGAGCAGTTCTTC,CASSVTGTSGDYNEQFF
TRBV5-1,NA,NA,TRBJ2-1,TGCGCCAGCAGCTTCAAGGCCGGGGGTCGGGAGCAGTTCTTC,CASSFKAGGREQFF
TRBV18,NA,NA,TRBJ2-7,TGTGCCAGCTCACCAACCGACTGGAGGGCCTCCCCCTACGAGCAGTACTTC,CASSPTDWRASPYEQYF
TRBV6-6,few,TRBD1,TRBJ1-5,TGTGCCAGCAGTCCCGGACAGGGTGCCAATCAGCCCCAGCATTTT,CASSPGQGANQPQHF
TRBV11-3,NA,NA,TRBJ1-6,TGTGCCAGCACTAACGCTTTTATACCGTATTCACCCCTCCACTTT,CASTNAFIPYSPLHF
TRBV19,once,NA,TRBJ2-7,TGTGCCAGTAGTACCGCCGGGACTCTGTCGACGGAGCAGTACTTC,CASSTAGTLSTEQYF
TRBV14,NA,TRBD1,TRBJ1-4,TGTGCCAGCAGCCCCTTTCGGACAGGAACAAATGAAAAACTGTTTTTT,CASSPFRTGTNEKLFF
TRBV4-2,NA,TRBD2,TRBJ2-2,TGTGCCAGCAGCCAAGATTCCTGGGGGGGCACCGGGGAGCTGTTTTTT,CASSQDSWGGTGELFF
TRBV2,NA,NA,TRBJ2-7,TGTGCCAGCAGTGAACTAGCAGGCTTGGAGCAGTACTTC,CASSELAGLEQYF
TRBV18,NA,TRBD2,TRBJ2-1,TGTGCCAGCTCACAGGTACGGGAGGAGGAGCAGTTCTTC,CASSQVREEEQFF
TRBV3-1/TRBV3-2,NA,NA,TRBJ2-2,TGTGCCAGCAGCCACCGTAGGACAACTTCGAACACCGGGGAGCTGTTTTTT,CASSHRRTTSNTGELFF
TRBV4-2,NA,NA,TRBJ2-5,TGTGCCAGCAGCCAAGAAGGAGCGGTGGGGGAGACCCAGTACTTC,CASSQEGAVGETQYF
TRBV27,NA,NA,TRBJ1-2,TGTGCCAGCAGTTTCCTAAACCACGGCTACACCTTC,CASSFLNHGYTF
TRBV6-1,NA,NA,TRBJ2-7,TGTGCCAGCAGTGATGCGGAGCAGTACTTC,CASSDAEQYF
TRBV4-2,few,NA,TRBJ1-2,TGTGCCAGCAGCCAGGCGTTGGACAGCTCGGGCGGCTACACCTTC,CASSQALDSSGGYTF
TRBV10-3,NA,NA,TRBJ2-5,TGTGCCATCGGTACAGGGTTGGAGACCCAGTACTTC,CAIGTGLETQYF
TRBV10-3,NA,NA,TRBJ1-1,TGTGCCATCACCGAGGTAGGGGGGGGGACTGAAGCTTTCTTT,CAITEVGGGTEAFF
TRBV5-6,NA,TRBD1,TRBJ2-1,TGTGCCAGCAGCTGGGACAGGGGGGCCAGTGAGCAGTTCTTC,CASSWDRGASEQFF
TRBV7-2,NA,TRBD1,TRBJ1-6,TGTGCCAGCAGCTCCGGGACAGCCTATCATTCACCCCTCCACTTT,CASSSGTAYHSPLHF
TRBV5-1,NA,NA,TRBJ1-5,TGCGCCAGCAGCTCGGGCCCGTCGGGATCGAGCAATCAGCCCCAGCATTTT,CASSSGPSGSSNQPQHF
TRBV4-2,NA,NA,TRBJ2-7,TGTGCCAGCAGCCGCGCCCCGGTCTACGAGCAGTACTTC,CASSRAPVYEQYF
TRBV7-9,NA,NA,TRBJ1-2,TGTGCCAGCAGCCCCGGGGGTGGAGGCTACACCTTC,CASSPGGGGYTF